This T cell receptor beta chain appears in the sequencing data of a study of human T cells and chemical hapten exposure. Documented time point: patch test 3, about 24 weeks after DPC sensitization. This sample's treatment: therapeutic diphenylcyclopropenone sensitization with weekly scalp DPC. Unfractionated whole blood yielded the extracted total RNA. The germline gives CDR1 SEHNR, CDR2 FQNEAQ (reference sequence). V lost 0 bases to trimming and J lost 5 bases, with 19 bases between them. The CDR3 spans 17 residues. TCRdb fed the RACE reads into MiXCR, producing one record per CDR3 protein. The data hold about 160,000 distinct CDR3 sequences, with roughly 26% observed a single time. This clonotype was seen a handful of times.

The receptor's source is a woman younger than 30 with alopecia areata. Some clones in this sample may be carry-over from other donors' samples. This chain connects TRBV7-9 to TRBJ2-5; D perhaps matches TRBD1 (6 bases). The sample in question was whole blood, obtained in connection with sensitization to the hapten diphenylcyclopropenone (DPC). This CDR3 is CASSLALGGRGVETQYF. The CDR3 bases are TGTGCCAGCAGCTTAGCGCTTGGGGGCAGGGGTGTGGAGACCCAGTACTTC.